This is a list of T cell receptor beta chains from one sample in a study of T cell repertoires in cytomegalovirus infection. TCRdb re-called the reads through MiXCR, storing one row per CDR3 protein. The table records 200,000 to 300,000 distinct CDR3 sequences, approximately 15% of them present only once. Sequenced input: PBMCs. The receptors here all came from a human donor in good health (CMV status not recorded). Some clones in this sample may be carry-over from other donors' samples. CDR3s include the opening cysteine and the closing phenylalanine or tryptophan. Each record gives: V gene, clone size, J gene, D gene, CDR3 protein, CDR3 DNA. A D gene is named only where the DNA matches it firmly. A clone size is listed for some rows: how often the clone was seen (once, few, many), or a class if it is expanded.

TRBV20-1	few	TRBJ2-7	NA	CSAKSGTLYEQYF	TGCAGTGCAAAATCCGGGACACTCTACGAGCAGTACTTC
TRBV9	many	TRBJ2-3	TRBD1	CASSGGARGLQDTQYF	TGTGCCAGCAGCGGGGGGGCCAGGGGGCTGCAAGATACGCAGTATTTT
TRBV12-3/TRBV12-4	NA	TRBJ1-1	NA	CASSLKGKRTEAFF	TGTGCCAGCAGTTTAAAGGGCAAGAGGACTGAAGCTTTCTTT
TRBV11-2	many	TRBJ2-1	NA	CASSTQGTEGFYNEQFF	TGTGCCAGCAGCACTCAGGGGACCGAGGGTTTCTACAATGAGCAGTTCTTC
TRBV15	few	TRBJ2-7	TRBD1	CATSRRTGLEQYF	TGTGCCACCAGCAGAAGGACAGGTCTTGAGCAGTACTTC
TRBV12-3/TRBV12-4	many	TRBJ2-5	NA	CASSLKETQYF	TGTGCCAGCAGTCTAAAAGAGACCCAGTACTTC
TRBV20-1	few	TRBJ2-3	TRBD2	CSAKGLAGPDTQYF	TGCAGTGCTAAGGGACTAGCGGGTCCAGATACGCAGTATTTT
TRBV7-3	NA	TRBJ2-5	NA	CASSATGLEETQYF	TGTGCCAGCAGCGCAACAGGTCTAGAAGAGACCCAGTACTTC
TRBV29-1	few	TRBJ2-1	NA	CSVEGLLYNEQFF	TGCAGCGTTGAGGGACTGTTGTACAATGAGCAGTTCTTC
TRBV29-1	NA	TRBJ2-7	NA	CSAAVGPSEQYF	TGCAGCGCGGCAGTGGGGCCCTCCGAGCAGTACTTC
TRBV5-4	few	TRBJ2-5	NA	CASRHRNQETQYF	TGTGCCAGCAGGCACCGAAATCAAGAGACCCAGTACTTC
TRBV20-1	NA	TRBJ1-1	NA	CSATSGGTEAFF	TGCAGTGCAACTTCGGGTGGCACTGAAGCTTTCTTT
TRBV15	NA	TRBJ2-3	NA	CATSRGRVVTDTQYF	TGTGCCACCAGCAGAGGAAGGGTTGTCACAGATACGCAGTATTTT
TRBV5-1	NA	TRBJ2-1	TRBD2	CASSLGTSGRGNEQFF	TGCGCCAGCAGCTTGGGGACTAGCGGGAGAGGGAATGAGCAGTTCTTC
TRBV7-6	many	TRBJ2-4	TRBD2	CASSRTSGGAGVKNIQYF	TGTGCCAGCAGCCGAACAAGCGGGGGGGCCGGTGTCAAAAACATTCAGTACTTC